The present entry profiles one TCR beta chain with its context. The sample comes from a study of shared clonotypes between healthy human individuals. CDR1 MGHRA and CDR2 YSYEKL come from the germline V gene. The CDR3 contains 15 residues. V lost 3 bases to trimming and J lost 6 bases; unmatched junction nucleotides: 7. The table came from immunoSEQ multiplex PCR; TCRdb's copy has only in-frame clones and leaves some out. The table lists over 95,000 clones, roughly two thirds of them singletons. The sequencing sample was made of memory CD8+ T cells sorted from blood. The subset denotes: CD45RO+ cells pooled with CCR7-negative TemRA cells. The gene calls are TRBV4-1 and TRBJ2-1; 8 bases are a match to TRBD1. This clonotype originated in a woman in her 30s in good health. The CDR3 loop reads CASSHGVGTGNEQFF. The CDR3 DNA reads TGCGCCAGCAGCCATGGAGTCGGGACAGGCAATGAGCAGTTCTTC.